This T cell receptor beta chain was captured in a study of cytomegalovirus exposure and HLA in healthy donors. Study conclusions and caveats: Most sequenced TCRs were rare (though some public TCRs occurred in many donors).

A remark on this clone: Antigen unknown.

TCRdb keeps only in-frame clones here, not all; method: immunoSEQ multiplex PCR. The sample comprises hundreds of thousands of clones, roughly 87% of which are singletons, and 9.5% to 15% rests with the top ten. Trimming removed 5 bases at V and 4 bases at J, with 15 bases between. There are 15 residues in the CDR3. CDR1 SGHNT and CDR2 YENEEA come from the germline V gene. This TCR was recovered from a man between 18 and 29 years old in good health and CMV-seropositive. The J gene is TRBJ2-1, the V gene TRBV11-3; the D call may be TRBD1 or TRBD2 (5 bases each). Sequencing was done on a sample of PBMCs. The CDR3 here is CASSPGASRYNEQFF. CDR3 sequence (DNA): TGTGCCAGCAGCCCTGGGGCTAGCCGGTACAATGAGCAGTTCTTC. The full variable domain, its missing parts supplied by reference TRBV11-3 and TRBJ2-1, is EAGVVQSPRYKIIEKKQPVAFWCNPISGHNTLYWYLQNLGQGPELLIRYENEEAVDDSQLPKDRFSAERLKGVDSTLKIQPAELGDSAVYLCASSPGASRYNEQFFGPGTRLTVL.